A single sample gave rise to the 22 T cell receptor beta chains below, sequenced in a study of patients with pleural tuberculosis. TCRdb reprocessed the reads with MiXCR, giving one entry per CDR3 protein. Here the sample spans tens of thousands of distinct CDR3 sequences, 5.5% to 8% being singletons. These receptor sequences come from a human donor with pleural tuberculosis.

This clonotype was recorded at least ten times. The rearrangement uses TRBV3-1 and TRBJ2-3, with D hard to call. V was pared by 0 bases and J by 1 base, with 8 bases between. This CDR3 has 15 residues. Germline CDR1 and CDR2: LGHDT and YNNKEL (reference sequence). In DNA, the CDR3 is TGTGCCAGCAGCCAAGAATTTACTGGCACAGATACGCAGTATTTT. The encoded protein is CASSQEFTGTDTQYF.

This clonotype was detected a few times. A read error is possible here, since a much larger clone lies one base away. The chain employs TRBV19 and TRBJ2-5; possible D gene TRBD2, 6 bases. V was trimmed by 4 bases and J by 4 bases, leaving 10 bases between them. CDR1 and CDR2 from the germline V gene are LNHDA and SQIVND (reference sequence). This CDR3 is built from 13 residues. In DNA form, the CDR3 reads TGTGCCAGTAGTAGTAGGGACTTAGAGACCCAGTACTTC. This encodes CASSSRDLETQYF.

This clonotype was counted ten times or more. The V gene is TRBV12-3 or TRBV12-4, the J gene TRBJ2-1; D unclear. With 2 bases removed from V and 4 bases from J, the gap between germline ends came to 9 bases. There are 14 residues in the CDR3. This chain's CDR3 is CASSLRRIYNEQFF. The CDR3, as DNA: TGTGCCAGCAGTTTACGTCGTATTTACAATGAGCAGTTCTTC.

This clonotype occurred many times. The rearrangement joins TRBV12-3 or TRBV12-4 to TRBJ2-5; TRBD1 matches 11 bases. The CDR3 is made up of 15 amino acids. V shed 6 bases and J 2 bases; nucleotides not matched to a gene: 5. Here the CDR3 DNA reads TGTGCCAGCAGGAGGGACAGGGGGAGGCAAGAGACCCAGTACTTC. This translates into CASRRDRGRQETQYF.

On this clonotype: A much larger clone lies a single base off, so this may be a read error. This chain uses TRBV2 with TRBJ1-1, with D unresolved. Germline V gives CDR1 SNHLY, CDR2 FYNNEI. CDR3 length equals 13 residues. V was clipped by 2 bases and J by 6 bases, with 10 bases between them. CDR3 residues: CASSEYSNAEAFF. As DNA, the CDR3 is TGTGCCAGCAGTGAATACAGCAACGCTGAAGCTTTCTTT.

The sample holds a few counts of this clonotype. The rearrangement links TRBV28 to TRBJ2-5, with D tentatively TRBD1 (6 bases). The germline V and J ends were trimmed by 4 bases and 2 bases, with 14 bases remaining between them. The CDR3 has 15 residues. From germline, CDR1 is MDHEN and CDR2 SYDVKM. The CDR3 DNA follows: TGTGCCAGCAGTTCCCGACAGGAACCACAAGAGACCCAGTACTTC. Translated: CASSSRQEPQETQYF.

This clonotype was detected only a few times. The rearrangement links TRBV4-2 to TRBJ2-1; D tentatively reads TRBD1 or TRBD2 (6 bases each). The CDR3 sequence is 15 residues long. The V gene's germline CDR1 is LGHNA and CDR2 YNFKEQ. Between the trimmed V and J ends, which lost 6 bases and 8 bases, there was a span of 20 bases. The DNA for the CDR3 is TGTGCCAGCAGAACGGGGGTGGGGGCTACATATGAGCAGTTCTTC. Translating it yields CASRTGVGATYEQFF.

At least ten counts were recorded for this clonotype. The CDR3 spells CASSQVENTEAFF. The DNA for the CDR3 is TGTGCCAGCAGCCAAGTGGAGAACACTGAAGCTTTCTTT. The V call is TRBV3-1, the J call TRBJ1-1, with D hard to call. The V gene lost 1 base and the J gene lost 1 base, with 4 bases spanning the gap. Germline V gene sequence: CDR1 LGHDT, CDR2 YNNKEL (reference sequence). The CDR3 runs to 13 residues. The full variable domain, rest sourced from reference TRBV3-1 and TRBJ1-1, is DTAVSQTPKYLVTQMGNDKSIKCEQNLGHDTMYWYKQDSKKFLKIMFSYNNKELIINETVPNRFSPKSPDKAHLNLHINSLELGDSAVYFCASSQVENTEAFFGQGTRLTVV.

This clonotype appeared many times. This chain uses TRBV29-1 with TRBJ2-5; D is ambiguous. V was shortened by 7 bases and J by 1 base, with 7 bases between the two germline ends. The CDR3 has 11 amino acids. In germline, CDR1 is SQVTM, CDR2 ANQGSEA. The CDR3 loop is CSERAQETQYF. CDR3 coding DNA: TGCAGCGAAAGGGCCCAAGAGACCCAGTACTTC.

This clonotype was counted many times. The chain couples TRBV24-1 to TRBJ2-3; the match to TRBD2 covers 9 bases. Germline lookup yields CDR1 KGHDR and CDR2 SFDVKD. This CDR3 has 15 amino acids. Trimming cost V 3 bases and J 6 bases; bases outside gene matches: 6. The chain's CDR3 is CATSDGTSRGDTQYF. Here the CDR3 DNA reads TGTGCCACCAGTGATGGGACTAGCAGAGGCGATACGCAGTATTTT.

In this sample, this clonotype turned up many times. CDR3 region: CATSDSGQSRETQYF. The DNA for the CDR3 is TGTGCCACCAGTGATTCGGGACAGTCAAGGGAGACCCAGTACTTC. J is TRBJ2-5 and V is TRBV24-1; 7 bases match TRBD1. Per germline, CDR1 KGHDR and CDR2 SFDVKD. V lost 2 bases, J lost 5 bases, and 7 bases stayed unmatched. CDR3 length: 15 amino acids.

This clonotype was detected ten times or more. This sequence joins TRBV12-3 or TRBV12-4 and TRBJ2-1; 14 bases line up with TRBD2. V gave up 9 bases and J gave up 3 bases; unmatched junction bases: 7. CDR3 length: 16 residues. For the CDR3, the DNA is TGTGCCAGTACCGGGACTAGCGGGGGCGACTACAATGAGCAGTTCTTC. This sequence encodes CASTGTSGGDYNEQFF.

This clonotype was recorded many times. The chain carries TRBV27 and TRBJ2-5; D uncertain. The CDR3 has 14 amino acids. Germline lookup yields CDR1 MNHEY and CDR2 SMNVEV (reference sequence). V was shortened by 2 bases and J by 2 bases, with 9 bases between the two germline ends. CDR3 sequence: CASSLGTAQETQYF. Written as DNA, the CDR3 is TGTGCCAGCAGTTTAGGAACAGCGCAAGAGACCCAGTACTTC.

This clonotype has ten or more counts. V gene TRBV27 combines with J gene TRBJ2-7; 7 bases align to TRBD1. Trimming removed 6 bases from V and 5 bases from J; junction bases left unmatched: 10. This CDR3 is built from 14 residues. Germline CDR1 MNHEY, CDR2 SMNVEV (reference sequence). The CDR3 reads CASRLGQSVHEQYF. The CDR3 nucleotides are TGTGCCAGCAGACTGGGACAGTCTGTCCACGAGCAGTACTTC.

Regarding this clonotype: The CDR3 does not end in the conserved phenylalanine or tryptophan, so this is likely a read error. This chain joins TRBV6-1 and TRBJ1-1; D is perhaps TRBD1 (5 bases). This CDR3 contains 14 residues. Trimming cost V 4 bases and J 0 bases, with 9 bases left between them. CDR1 is MNHNS and CDR2 is SASEGT in the germline V gene. The CDR3 DNA sequence: TGTGCCAGCAGTGGACAGAGGATGAACACTGAAGCTTTCCTT. Translation gives CASSGQRMNTEAFL.

The J gene is TRBJ1-1, the V gene TRBV14; the D gene is possibly TRBD1 (6 bases). Trimming removed 0 bases at V and 4 bases at J, with 15 bases between. The germline gives CDR1 SGHDN, CDR2 FVKESK. The CDR3 runs 16 residues. Here the CDR3 reads CASSQDGGGAFTEAFF. In DNA form, the CDR3 reads TGTGCCAGCAGCCAAGATGGAGGGGGTGCCTTCACTGAAGCTTTCTTT.

This clonotype was counted ten times or more. The V call is TRBV11-1, the J call TRBJ2-1, with D maybe TRBD1 (5 bases). CDR1 and CDR2 from the germline V gene are SGHAT and FQDESV (reference sequence). This CDR3 contains 15 residues. V was cut by 3 bases and J by 7 bases, with 16 bases left in between. CDR3 in DNA: TGTGCCAGCAGCTTTGGCAGGGATATAAGAAATGAGCAGTTCTTC. It translates to CASSFGRDIRNEQFF.

There are many counts of this clonotype. The rearrangement uses TRBV20-1 and TRBJ2-1, with TRBD2 matching 11 bases. V shed 5 bases and J 4 bases; nucleotides not matched to a gene: 4. The CDR3 contains 14 residues. The germline V gene encodes CDR1 DFQATT and CDR2 SNEGSKA (reference sequence). CDR3 loop: CSAPGTSGYNEQFF. The DNA of the CDR3 is TGCAGTGCTCCCGGGACTAGCGGATACAATGAGCAGTTCTTC.

This clonotype was observed many times. The chain uses TRBV12-3 or TRBV12-4 and TRBJ2-1; tentatively, D is TRBD1 (5 bases). Trimming removed 1 base from V and 3 bases from J, with 7 bases in between. The CDR3 is 14 amino acids. The CDR3 DNA is TGTGCCAGCAGTTTAGACAGGAGCTACAATGAGCAGTTCTTC. Amino acids: CASSLDRSYNEQFF.

A note on this clonotype: Given a much more abundant clone one base away, this may be a read error. The conserved final phenylalanine or tryptophan is absent from the CDR3, which likely points to a read error. V and J are TRBV4-2 and TRBJ1-2; 11 bases align to TRBD1. Germline lookup yields CDR1 LGHNA and CDR2 YNFKEQ. CDR3 size: 16 residues. Germline trimming cut 1 base from V and 2 bases from J; bases unmatched to any gene: 3. CDR3 sequence reads: CASSQGGQGENYGYTS. CDR3 in DNA: TGTGCCAGCAGCCAAGGGGGACAGGGGGAAAACTATGGCTACACCTCC.

Ten or more counts support this clonotype. The gene calls are TRBV27 and TRBJ2-7, with 9 bases identical to TRBD1. The CDR3 has 14 amino acids. Germline V CDR1 and CDR2: MNHEY, SMNVEV (reference sequence). V trimming: 5 bases; J trimming: 5 bases; junction bases outside the gene matches: 7. The DNA for the CDR3 is TGTGCCAGCAGTAAAACCGGGACAGGGAACGAGCAGTACGTC. Protein: CASSKTGTGNEQYV.

This clonotype was detected ten times or more. CDR3 coding DNA: TGTGCCAGTAGGCCCCCGGGACAGCACAATGAGCAGTTCTTC. The encoded protein is CASRPPGQHNEQFF. The chain joins TRBV19 to TRBJ2-1; 7 bases agree with TRBD1. CDR1 is LNHDA, CDR2 SQIVND, per germline (reference sequence). V gave up 6 bases and J gave up 5 bases; unmatched junction bases: 7. There are 14 residues in the CDR3.